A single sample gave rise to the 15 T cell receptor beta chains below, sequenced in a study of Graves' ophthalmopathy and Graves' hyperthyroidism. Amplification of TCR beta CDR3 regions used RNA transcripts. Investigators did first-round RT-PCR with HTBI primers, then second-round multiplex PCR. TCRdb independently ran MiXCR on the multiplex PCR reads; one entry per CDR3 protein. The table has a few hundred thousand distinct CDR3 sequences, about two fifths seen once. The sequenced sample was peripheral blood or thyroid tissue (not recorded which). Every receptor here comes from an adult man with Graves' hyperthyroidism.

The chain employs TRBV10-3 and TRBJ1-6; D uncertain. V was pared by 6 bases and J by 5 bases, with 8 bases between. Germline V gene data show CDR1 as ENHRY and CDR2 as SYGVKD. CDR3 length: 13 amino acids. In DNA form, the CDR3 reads TGTGCCATCAGAGGGTCCCATAATTCACCCCTCCACTTT. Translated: CAIRGSHNSPLHF.

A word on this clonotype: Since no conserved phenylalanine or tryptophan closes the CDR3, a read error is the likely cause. DNA of the CDR3: TGCGCCAGCAGCCCCCGGACAGGGGGCAACACTGAAGCTTTCCTT. Translation: CASSPRTGGNTEAFL. The chain links TRBV5-1 to TRBJ1-1; 11 bases map to TRBD1. CDR1 SGHRS and CDR2 YFSETQ come from the germline V gene. V dropped 4 bases and J dropped 2; count of bases not matched to a gene: 4. The CDR3 sequence is 15 residues long.

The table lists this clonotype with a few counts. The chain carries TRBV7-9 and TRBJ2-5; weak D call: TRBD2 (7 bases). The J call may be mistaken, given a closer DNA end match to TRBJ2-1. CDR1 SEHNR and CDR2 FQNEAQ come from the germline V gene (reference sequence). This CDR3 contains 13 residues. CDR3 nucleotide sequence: TGTGCCAGCAGCTTAGAAGGGGGGGGTGAGCAGTTCTTC. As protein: CASSLEGGGEQFF.

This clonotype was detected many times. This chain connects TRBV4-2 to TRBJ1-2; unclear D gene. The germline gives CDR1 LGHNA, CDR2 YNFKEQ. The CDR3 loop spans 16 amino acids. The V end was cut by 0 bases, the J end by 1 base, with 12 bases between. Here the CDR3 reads CASSQDIAGLNYGYTF. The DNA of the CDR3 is TGTGCCAGCAGCCAAGATATTGCCGGGCTTAACTATGGCTACACCTTC.

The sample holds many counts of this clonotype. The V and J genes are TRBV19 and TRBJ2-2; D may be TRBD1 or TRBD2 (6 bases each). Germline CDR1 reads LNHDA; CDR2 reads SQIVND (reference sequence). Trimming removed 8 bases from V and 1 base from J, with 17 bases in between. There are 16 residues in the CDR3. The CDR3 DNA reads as TGTGCCAGTGGTGGGGGGCCAGCGGGGAACACCGGGGAGCTGTTTTTT. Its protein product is CASGGGPAGNTGELFF.

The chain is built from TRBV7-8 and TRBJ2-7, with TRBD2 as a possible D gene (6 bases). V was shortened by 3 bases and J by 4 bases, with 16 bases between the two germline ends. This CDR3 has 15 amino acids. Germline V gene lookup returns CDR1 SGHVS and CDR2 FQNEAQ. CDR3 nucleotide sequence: TGTGCCAGCAGCTTGGACCGGGGGAATGAGTACGAGCAGTACTTC. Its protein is CASSLDRGNEYEQYF.

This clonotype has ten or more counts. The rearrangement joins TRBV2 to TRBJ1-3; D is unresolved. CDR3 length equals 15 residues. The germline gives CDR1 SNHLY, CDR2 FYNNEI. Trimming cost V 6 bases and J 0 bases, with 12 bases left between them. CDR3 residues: CASSPTPISGNTIYF. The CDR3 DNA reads TGTGCCAGCAGCCCCACTCCGATCTCTGGAAACACCATATATTTT. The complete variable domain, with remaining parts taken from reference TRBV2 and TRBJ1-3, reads EPEVTQTPSHQVTQMGQEVILRCVPISNHLYFYWYRQILGQKVEFLVSFYNNEISEKSEIFDDQFSVERPDGSNFTLKIRSTKLEDSAMYFCASSPTPISGNTIYFGEGSWLTVV.

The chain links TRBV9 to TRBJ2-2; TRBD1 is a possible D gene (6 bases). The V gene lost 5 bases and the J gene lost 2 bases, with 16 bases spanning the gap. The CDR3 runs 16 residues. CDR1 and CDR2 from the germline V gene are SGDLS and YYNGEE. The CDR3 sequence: CASSLFPDSNTGELFF. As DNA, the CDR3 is TGTGCCAGCAGTTTATTCCCGGACAGCAACACCGGGGAGCTGTTTTTT.

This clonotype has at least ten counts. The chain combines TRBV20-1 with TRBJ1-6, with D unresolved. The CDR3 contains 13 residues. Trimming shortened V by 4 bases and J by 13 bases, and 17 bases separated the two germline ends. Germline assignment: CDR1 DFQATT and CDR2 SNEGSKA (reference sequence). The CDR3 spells CSATLTVGSPLHF. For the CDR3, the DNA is TGCAGTGCTACACTGACGGTGGGCTCTCCCCTCCACTTT.

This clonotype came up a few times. The DNA of the CDR3 is TGTGCCAGCAGCTTTGACTGGGGTAGTGGTACGCAGTATTTT. As protein: CASSFDWGSGTQYF. The chain employs TRBV7-2 and TRBJ2-3; D is ambiguous. CDR1 SGHTA and CDR2 FQGNSA come from the germline V gene. Trimming left V 3 bases short and J 8 bases short, with 15 bases between. The CDR3 consists of 14 residues.

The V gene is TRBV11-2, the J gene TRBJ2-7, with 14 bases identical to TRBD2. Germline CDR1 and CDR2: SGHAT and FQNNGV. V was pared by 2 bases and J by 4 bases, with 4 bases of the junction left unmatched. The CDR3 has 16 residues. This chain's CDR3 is CASSLRGLAGGYEQYF. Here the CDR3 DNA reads TGTGCCAGCAGCTTACGAGGACTAGCGGGGGGTTACGAGCAGTACTTC.

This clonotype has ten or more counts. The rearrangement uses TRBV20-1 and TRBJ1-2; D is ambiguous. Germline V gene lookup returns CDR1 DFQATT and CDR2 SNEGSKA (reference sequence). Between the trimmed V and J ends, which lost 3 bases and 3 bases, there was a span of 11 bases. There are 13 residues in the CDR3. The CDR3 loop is CSASSGLDYGYTF. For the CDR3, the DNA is TGCAGTGCTAGTTCCGGGCTCGACTATGGCTACACCTTC.

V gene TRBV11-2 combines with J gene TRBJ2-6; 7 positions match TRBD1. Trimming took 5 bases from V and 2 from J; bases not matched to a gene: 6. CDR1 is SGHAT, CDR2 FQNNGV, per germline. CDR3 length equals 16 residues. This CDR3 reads CASSTPTGTGANVLTF. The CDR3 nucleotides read TGTGCCAGCAGCACCCCGACAGGGACTGGGGCCAACGTCCTGACTTTC.

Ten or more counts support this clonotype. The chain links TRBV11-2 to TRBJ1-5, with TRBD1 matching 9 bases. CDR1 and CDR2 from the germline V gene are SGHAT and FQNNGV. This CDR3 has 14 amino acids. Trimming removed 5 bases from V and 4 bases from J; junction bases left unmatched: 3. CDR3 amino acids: CASSRDRGNQPQHF. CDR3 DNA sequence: TGTGCCAGCAGCCGCGACAGGGGGAATCAGCCCCAGCATTTT.

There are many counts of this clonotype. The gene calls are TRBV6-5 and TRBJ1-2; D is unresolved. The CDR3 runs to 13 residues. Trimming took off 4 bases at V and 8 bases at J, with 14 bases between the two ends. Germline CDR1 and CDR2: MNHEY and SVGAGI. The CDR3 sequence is CASSLIPGGGYTF. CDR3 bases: TGTGCCAGCAGTTTGATCCCGGGTGGGGGCTACACCTTC.